Following are 11 T cell receptor beta chains from one sample sequenced in a study of neurological immune-mediated disorders. In TCRdb, the 5' RACE reads were re-called with MiXCR into one record per CDR3 protein. Among over 50,000 distinct CDR3 sequences, around 5% were seen once, and the ten largest hold approximately 5.6%. Sequencing was performed on PBMCs. These receptor sequences come from a human donor with multiple sclerosis. The donor label of this sample is uncertain.

This sequence joins TRBV7-3 and TRBJ1-1; maybe TRBD1 (5 bases). This CDR3 has 13 amino acids. The V and J ends lost 5 bases and 4 bases respectively, with 11 bases between them. Germline values: CDR1 SGHTA, CDR2 FQGTGA. CDR3 loop: CASSRGQGTEAFF. The CDR3 DNA reads TGTGCCAGCAGCCGGGGCCAAGGCACTGAAGCTTTCTTT.

This clonotype has ten or more counts. The chain has TRBV29-1 and TRBJ1-2, with D maybe TRBD1 (6 bases). This CDR3 region has 14 residues. CDR1 SQVTM and CDR2 ANQGSEA come from the germline V gene. With 5 bases removed from V and 1 base from J, the gap between germline ends came to 14 bases. The CDR3 here is CSVQRDNNNYGYTF. In DNA form, the CDR3 reads TGCAGCGTTCAACGGGACAACAATAACTATGGCTACACCTTC.

The rearrangement joins TRBV27 to TRBJ1-4; D remains unclear. V lost 7 bases and J lost 12, with 3 bases in between. This CDR3 region has 8 residues. Germline values: CDR1 MNHEY, CDR2 SMNVEV (reference sequence). Written as DNA, the CDR3 is TGTGCCAGCAACGAACTGTTTTTT. Residues: CASNELFF.

This clonotype was seen more than once but under ten times. The chain links TRBV30 to TRBJ1-2, with D hard to call. The V end lost 4 bases, the J end lost 6 bases, and 12 bases lay between the germline ends. Germline-derived CDR1 and CDR2 are GTSNPN and SVGIG (reference sequence). CDR3 length equals 12 residues. DNA of the CDR3: TGTGCCTGGAAAAGGTGGTGGGATGGCTACACCTTC. Translation: CAWKRWWDGYTF.

This clonotype was recorded many times. The J gene is TRBJ1-1, the V gene TRBV5-1, with a tentative D call TRBD1 (5 bases). The length of the CDR3 is 14 residues. Trimming cost V 0 bases and J 4 bases, with 10 bases left between them. Per germline, CDR1 SGHRS and CDR2 YFSETQ. CDR3 DNA: TGCGCCAGCAGCTTGGCAGCAGGGAGCACTGAAGCTTTCTTT. The encoded protein is CASSLAAGSTEAFF.

This clonotype was seen at least ten times. The CDR3 region has the DNA TGTGCCAGCAGCCGACTAGCGAGAACCTACAATGAGCAGTTCTTC. Encoded protein: CASSRLARTYNEQFF. The V and J genes are TRBV7-2 and TRBJ2-1; 8 bases are a match to TRBD2. Germline values: CDR1 SGHTA, CDR2 FQGNSA. V gave up 5 bases and J gave up 2 bases; unmatched junction bases: 5. CDR3 length equals 15 residues.

The chain is built from TRBV6-5 and TRBJ2-7; D is perhaps TRBD1 or TRBD2 (5 bases each). Germline-derived CDR1 and CDR2 are MNHEY and SVGAGI. Trimming took off 4 bases at V and 1 base at J, with 17 bases between the two ends. This CDR3 has 16 residues. The CDR3 DNA is TGTGCCAGCAGTTGGGGTGGCGACGGGGCTTCCTACGAGCAGTACTTC. Protein: CASSWGGDGASYEQYF.

This clonotype was observed many times. J is TRBJ2-1 and V is TRBV5-1; 8 positions match TRBD2. This CDR3 comprises 15 residues. V was clipped by 7 bases and J by 0 bases; unmatched bases: 6. The germline V gene has CDR1 SGHRS and CDR2 YFSETQ. CDR3 protein: CASVALAGSYNEQFF. The CDR3 nucleotides are TGCGCCAGCGTTGCTCTAGCGGGCTCCTACAATGAGCAGTTCTTC.

In this sample, this clonotype turned up many times. V gene TRBV7-2 combines with J gene TRBJ1-2; 12 bases line up with TRBD1. This CDR3 has 19 amino acids. Germline values: CDR1 SGHTA, CDR2 FQGNSA. V dropped 5 bases and J dropped 0; count of bases not matched to a gene: 13. CDR3 residues: CASSQGTGGPTGANYGYTF. CDR3 nucleotides: TGTGCCAGCAGCCAGGGGACAGGGGGCCCTACAGGAGCTAACTATGGCTACACCTTC.

This clonotype is medium-sized. The CDR3 DNA reads TGTGCCATCAGTGACCCTCCGGGACAGGGGGACACTGAAGCTTTCTTT. As protein: CAISDPPGQGDTEAFF. This chain connects TRBV10-3 to TRBJ1-1; 11 bases align to TRBD1. This CDR3 has 16 residues. Germline trimming cut 3 bases from V and 3 bases from J; bases unmatched to any gene: 6. The germline CDR1 and CDR2 sequences are ENHRY and SYGVKD.

The chain couples TRBV7-9 to TRBJ2-7; maybe TRBD2 (6 bases). Per germline, CDR1 SEHNR and CDR2 FQNEAQ (reference sequence). The CDR3 is 12 amino acids. Between the trimmed V and J ends, which lost 6 bases and 3 bases, there was a span of 9 bases. The CDR3 protein is CASRRDGYEQYF. Written as DNA, the CDR3 is TGTGCCAGCAGGCGGGACGGCTACGAGCAGTACTTC.